This TCR beta chain was identified during a study of CD8 T cells in Susac syndrome. A quantity of about 0.5 to 1 ug RNA underwent reverse transcription using random hexamers. Coverage of TCR beta CDR3 amplification by immunoSEQ multiplex PCR extended to 54 Vbeta and 13 Jbeta. TCRdb redid the calling of the immunoSEQ multiplex PCR reads with MiXCR, one entry per CDR3 protein. This sample carries roughly 250,000 distinct CDR3 sequences, 96% of them seen once, and the ten largest clones take about 0.1%. Study-wide results and caveats: The CD4+ T cell repertoires from Susac syndrome exhibited no clonal expansion. The study recognized that its TCR sequencing and HLA analysis covered a relatively small number of individuals.

Note on this clonotype: Its target is unknown.

The CD8+ and CD4+ T cells were isolated magnetically using a negative isolation approach, whereas the TEMRA cells were enriched by FACS. Trimming at V came to 8 bases and at J to 0 bases, leaving 6 bases not matched to a gene. The CDR3 loop spans 15 amino acids. Germline lookup yields CDR1 SNHLY and CDR2 FYNNEI. This clonotype was sampled from a human donor with Susac syndrome. This chain connects TRBV2 to TRBJ2-2; 7 nucleotides agree with TRBD1. Input material: CD4+ T cells from PBMCs. CDR3: CASVGTESNTGELFF. The CDR3 DNA is TGTGCCAGCGTGGGGACAGAATCGAACACCGGGGAGCTGTTTTTT.